This TCR beta chain was identified during a study of human T cells and chemical hapten exposure. Across the study: Affected patients, primarily female, had alopecia areata, totalis or universalis. Per-sample TCR yields varied mainly from small pooled library volume differences.

In its sample, this clonotype was seen many times. The CDR3 totals 15 residues. CDR1 and CDR2 (germline): SQVTM, ANQGSEA. Trimming took off 4 bases at V and 4 bases at J, with 18 bases between the two ends. Time point: patch test 1, 2 weeks after DPC sensitization. Specified treatment: therapeutic diphenylcyclopropenone sensitization with weekly scalp DPC. In the library, unique molecular identifiers were attached to individual cDNA molecules. Original processing methods: Sequenced samples showed a median of 95,638 TCRs each, with counts running from around 24,000 to 710,000. Each CDR3 protein is one row after TCRdb ran MiXCR on the RACE reads. These V and J calls originate from TCRdb's pipeline instead of the authors' own analysis. This sample has 95,000 to 100,000 distinct CDR3 sequences, with 9.5% to 15% found just once.

The clonotype originates from a woman aged 40 to 50 with alopecia areata. Some clones in this sample may be carry-over from other donors' samples. This sample comprised whole blood, obtained in connection with sensitization to the hapten diphenylcyclopropenone (DPC). The V gene is TRBV29-1, the J gene TRBJ2-3, with D possibly being TRBD2 (6 bases). The CDR3 sequence is CSVGHGPGVADTQYF. Here the CDR3 DNA reads TGCAGCGTTGGTCACGGGCCGGGAGTGGCAGATACGCAGTATTTT.